A single sample gave rise to the 27 T cell receptor beta chains below, sequenced in a study of blood T cell repertoires in COVID-19. Here immunoSEQ multiplex PCR was the method, and the copy in TCRdb shows in-frame clones only, minus some. The data contain about 130,000 clones, 70% to 90% of them seen just once; the ten biggest clones take up less than 2.5%. Sequencing was carried out using PBMCs or T cells enriched from blood (not recorded which). All receptors come from a woman between 50 and 59 years old who had recovered from COVID-19.

The chain has TRBV5-6 and TRBJ2-2; 9 bases fit TRBD1. V lost 2 bases and J lost 5; bases outside the gene matches: 4. The CDR3 sequence is 15 residues long. The germline V gene encodes CDR1 SGHDT and CDR2 YYEEEE. In DNA, the CDR3 is TGTGCCAGCAGCTTAACAGGGGGCTTGACCGGGGAGCTGTTTTTT. It specifies CASSLTGGLTGELFF.

This chain connects TRBV4-1 to TRBJ1-1, with D possibly TRBD1 on 6 matching bases. Germline loops: CDR1 MGHRA, CDR2 YSYEKL. Deletions cut 4 bases from V and 8 bases from J, with 17 bases between. This CDR3 has 14 amino acids. The CDR3 coding sequence is TGCGCCAGCAGCCGCCTACAGGGTGGGCAGGAAGCTTTCTTT. Its protein is CASSRLQGGQEAFF.

In its sample, this clone was seen many times. The chain has TRBV2 and TRBJ1-2; 10 nucleotides agree with TRBD1. Germline V CDR1 and CDR2: SNHLY, FYNNEI. The V segment lost 6 bases and the J segment 5 bases; nucleotides outside the gene matches: 6. This CDR3 is 14 amino acids long. Here the CDR3 reads CASSTQGQGYGYTF. The CDR3, as DNA: TGTGCCAGCAGCACCCAGGGACAGGGGTATGGCTACACCTTC.

The CDR3 loop reads CASSDAGSGNQPQHF. In nucleotides, the CDR3 is TGTGCCAGCAGTGATGCCGGGAGTGGCAATCAGCCCCAGCATTTT. The V gene is TRBV2, the J gene TRBJ1-5; no firm D call. Germline CDR1 is SNHLY and CDR2 is FYNNEI. Trimming pared 3 bases from V and 2 bases from J, leaving 11 bases between. The CDR3 totals 15 residues.

J is TRBJ1-1 and V is TRBV6-2 or TRBV6-3; D is possibly TRBD1 (5 bases). The CDR3 contains 14 residues. Germline V gene lookup returns CDR1 MNHEY and CDR2 SVGEGT. Deletions cut 2 bases from V and 3 bases from J, with 10 bases between. CDR3 protein: CASSYRGADTEAFF. CDR3 nucleotide sequence: TGTGCCAGCAGTTACAGGGGTGCGGACACTGAAGCTTTCTTT.

J is TRBJ1-2 and V is TRBV19; tentative D call: TRBD1 (5 bases). V was clipped by 6 bases and J by 3 bases, with 11 bases between them. Germline CDR1 LNHDA, CDR2 SQIVND (reference sequence). The CDR3 is 13 residues long. The DNA for the CDR3 is TGTGCCAGTAGCTCGGGACTGTACTATGGCTACACCTTC. Its protein is CASSSGLYYGYTF.

The rearrangement joins TRBV12-5 to TRBJ2-7, with 10 positions matching TRBD1. The germline V gene encodes CDR1 LGHNT and CDR2 FRNRAP. The CDR3 spans 13 residues. V shed 6 bases and J 3 bases; nucleotides not matched to a gene: 2. CDR3 in amino acids: CASGGQGSYEQYF. The CDR3, as DNA: TGTGCTAGTGGGGGACAGGGGAGCTACGAGCAGTACTTC.

V usage is TRBV7-8 and J usage is TRBJ1-2; 8 bases line up with TRBD1. Germline CDR1 SGHVS, CDR2 FQNEAQ. The CDR3 is 14 amino acids. J was trimmed by 8 bases and V by 5 bases; bases with no gene match: 10. The CDR3 protein is CASSPGQGISGYTF. CDR3 DNA: TGTGCCAGCAGCCCCGGACAGGGAATTTCCGGCTACACCTTC.

This clone was picked up a small number of times. This rearrangement joins TRBV5-8 to TRBJ2-3; 7 bases are shared with TRBD1. V trimming: 0 bases; J trimming: 1 base; junction bases outside the gene matches: 2. CDR3 length equals 15 residues. Germline V gives CDR1 SGHTS, CDR2 YDEGEE. CDR3 protein: CASSLEGGRTDTQYF. The DNA of the CDR3 is TGTGCCAGCAGCTTGGAAGGGGGCCGCACAGATACGCAGTATTTT.

This rearrangement joins TRBV9 to TRBJ1-6; D is uncertain. Deletions cut 3 bases from V and 15 bases from J, with 13 bases between. Germline V gene data show CDR1 as SGDLS and CDR2 as YYNGEE. There are 12 residues in the CDR3. CDR3 region: CASSAPARGLHF. CDR3 coding DNA: TGTGCCAGCAGCGCCCCGGCTCGGGGCCTCCACTTT. Complete variable domain (other parts from reference TRBV9 and TRBJ1-6): DSGVTQTPKHLITATGQRVTLRCSPRSGDLSVYWYQQSLDQGLQFLIQYYNGEERAKGNILERFSAQQFPDLHSELNLSSLELGDSALYFCASSAPARGLHFGNGTRLTVT.

The CDR3 loop is CASSKDQGANGYTF. In DNA, the CDR3 is TGTGCCAGCAGCAAAGACCAGGGGGCAAACGGCTACACCTTC. This sequence joins TRBV11-2 and TRBJ1-2, with 8 bases lining up with TRBD1. CDR1 and CDR2 (germline): SGHAT, FQNNGV. V lost 5 bases to trimming and J lost 8 bases; unmatched junction nucleotides: 10. The CDR3 is 14 residues long.

The CDR3: CASSYNSNTEAFF. The DNA of the CDR3 is TGTGCCAGCAGTTATAACAGTAACACTGAAGCTTTCTTT. The V call is TRBV6-5, the J call TRBJ1-1; D uncertain. The CDR3 is 13 residues long. Germline V gene data show CDR1 as MNHEY and CDR2 as SVGAGI. Trimming shortened V by 3 bases and J by 2 bases, and 7 bases separated the two germline ends.

This sequence joins TRBV9 and TRBJ2-4, with D perhaps TRBD2 (5 bases). CDR1 is SGDLS, CDR2 YYNGEE, per germline. The CDR3 contains 16 residues. Trimming pared 0 bases from V and 12 bases from J, leaving 22 bases between. The CDR3 reads CASSVAPGTTSDSQYF. The CDR3 coding sequence is TGTGCCAGCAGCGTAGCCCCGGGAACTACCTCAGATAGTCAGTACTTC.

V and J are TRBV6-1 and TRBJ1-4, with no clear D. The CDR3 is 16 amino acids. The V end lost 4 bases, the J end lost 6 bases, and 18 bases lay between the germline ends. In germline, CDR1 is MNHNS, CDR2 SASEGT. CDR3: CASSGLGRGYDEKLFF. The DNA for the CDR3 is TGTGCCAGCAGTGGCTTAGGACGAGGGTATGATGAAAAACTGTTTTTT.

A few counts support this clone. The J gene is TRBJ2-2, the V gene TRBV7-9; TRBD2 aligns across 7 bases. J gave up 6 bases and V 0 bases, and 4 bases lay outside the gene matches. There are 15 residues in the CDR3. Germline V gives CDR1 SEHNR, CDR2 FQNEAQ (reference sequence). CDR3 amino acids: CASSLASGVSGELFF. The CDR3 DNA follows: TGTGCCAGCAGCTTAGCCAGCGGGGTGTCCGGGGAGCTGTTTTTT.

The chain couples TRBV5-1 to TRBJ2-7; D might be TRBD1 (6 bases). CDR1 SGHRS and CDR2 YFSETQ come from the germline V gene. V was cut by 0 bases and J by 1 base, with 14 bases left in between. The CDR3 totals 16 residues. In DNA, the CDR3 is TGCGCCAGCAGCTTGGGATTTGGCAGGGGATCCTACGAGCAGTACTTC. Its translation: CASSLGFGRGSYEQYF.

This clone was observed a handful of times. The chain combines TRBV7-9 with TRBJ1-2; weak D call: TRBD1 (5 bases). Germline values: CDR1 SEHNR, CDR2 FQNEAQ (reference sequence). The V end lost 2 bases, the J end lost 2 bases, and 9 bases lay between the germline ends. The CDR3 contains 14 residues. Here the CDR3 DNA reads TGTGCCAGCAGCTTACCAGGGAACAACTATGGCTACACCTTC. Its protein is CASSLPGNNYGYTF. Variable domain in full (rest from reference TRBV7-9 and TRBJ1-2): DTGVSQNPRHKITKRGQNVTFRCDPISEHNRLYWYRQTLGQGPEFLTYFQNEAQLEKSRLLSDRFSAERPKGSFSTLEIQRTEQGDSAMYLCASSLPGNNYGYTFGSGTRLTVV.

The rearrangement joins TRBV2 to TRBJ2-1; 9 nucleotides line up with TRBD2. CDR3 length equals 15 residues. With 6 bases clipped from V and 4 bases from J, the junction kept 7 bases outside the gene matches. The V gene's germline CDR1 is SNHLY and CDR2 FYNNEI. The CDR3 DNA sequence: TGTGCCAGCAGAGGCCTAGCGGGGAGGTACAATGAGCAGTTCTTC. Its translation is CASRGLAGRYNEQFF.

The V call is TRBV24-1, the J call TRBJ2-7; 9 bases are shared with TRBD2. V shed 4 bases, J shed 1 base, and the junction held 13 bases outside the gene matches. The germline CDR1 and CDR2 sequences are KGHDR and SFDVKD. The CDR3 consists of 18 residues. This chain's CDR3 is CATSELAGALPSSYEQYF. In nucleotides, the CDR3 is TGTGCCACCAGTGAATTAGCGGGGGCCCTACCCTCTTCCTACGAGCAGTACTTC.

The gene calls are TRBV30 and TRBJ1-2; TRBD1 aligns across 7 bases. Germline V lookup: CDR1 GTSNPN, CDR2 SVGIG (reference sequence). This CDR3 has 14 residues. Unmatched junction bases numbered 9, after V lost 3 bases and J lost 5 bases. CDR3 region: CAWSLDRVRYGYTF. CDR3 nucleotides: TGTGCCTGGAGCTTAGACAGGGTGAGATATGGCTACACCTTC. The full variable domain, with the rest looked up from reference TRBV30 and TRBJ1-2, is SQTIHQWPATLVQPVGSPLSLECTVEGTSNPNLYWYRQAAGRGLQLLFYSVGIGQISSEVPQNLSASRPQDRQFILSSKKLLLSDSGFYLCAWSLDRVRYGYTFGSGTRLTVV.

V and J are TRBV19 and TRBJ1-2; D gene unclear. This CDR3 is built from 13 residues. Germline V gives CDR1 LNHDA, CDR2 SQIVND (reference sequence). V was cut by 6 bases and J by 4 bases, with 12 bases left in between. In nucleotides, the CDR3 is TGTGCCAGTAGCTCGGAGGGAGCCTATGGCTACACCTTC. Translation gives CASSSEGAYGYTF.

This sequence joins TRBV6-5 and TRBJ1-3; TRBD1 might be the D (5 bases). The germline gives CDR1 MNHEY, CDR2 SVGAGI. This CDR3 has 15 amino acids. Between the trimmed V and J ends, which lost 0 bases and 1 base, there was a span of 7 bases. The DNA of the CDR3 is TGTGCCAGCAGTTACTCGGGGGGATCTGGAAACACCATATATTTT. Its protein is CASSYSGGSGNTIYF.

This chain links TRBV30 with TRBJ2-7; a weak D match, TRBD2 (6 bases). CDR1 GTSNPN and CDR2 SVGIG come from the germline V gene (reference sequence). There are 13 residues in the CDR3. The V end lost 2 bases, the J end lost 2 bases, and 10 bases lay between the germline ends. CDR3 coding DNA: TGTGCCTGGAGTAAGGGAGGAACCTACGAGCAGTACTTC. It yields the protein CAWSKGGTYEQYF.

This sequence joins TRBV11-2 and TRBJ1-6, with D tentatively TRBD1 (6 bases). The CDR3 is made up of 17 amino acids. V lost 4 bases and J lost 0, with 13 bases in between. CDR1 is SGHAT and CDR2 is FQNNGV in the germline V gene. The CDR3 sequence: CASSSLDRSSYNSPLHF. Written as DNA, the CDR3 is TGTGCCAGCAGCTCTCTCGACAGGAGCTCCTATAATTCACCCCTCCACTTT.

This sequence joins TRBV3-1 (or the pseudogene TRBV3-2) and TRBJ1-5; maybe TRBD1 (6 bases). Trimming shortened V by 1 base and J by 3 bases, and 7 bases separated the two germline ends. The CDR3 consists of 14 residues. CDR1 and CDR2 from the germline V gene are LGHDT and YNNKEL (reference sequence). This CDR3 reads CASSQGTDNQPQHF. Written as DNA, the CDR3 is TGTGCCAGCAGCCAAGGGACAGACAATCAGCCCCAGCATTTT.

The genes are TRBV10-3 and TRBJ1-4, with D uncertain. V was clipped by 0 bases and J by 8 bases, with 10 bases between them. CDR1 and CDR2 (germline): ENHRY, SYGVKD. The CDR3 spans 14 residues. The CDR3 loop reads CAISESHQSEKLFF. The CDR3 DNA sequence: TGTGCCATCAGTGAGTCGCATCAGTCGGAAAAACTGTTTTTT.

The chain recombines TRBV9 with TRBJ2-5, with 12 bases fitting TRBD2. With 4 bases clipped from V and 3 bases from J, the junction kept 13 bases outside the gene matches. This CDR3 comprises 18 residues. Germline V gene lookup returns CDR1 SGDLS and CDR2 YYNGEE. The CDR3 DNA is TGTGCCAGCAGCCCCCGAGGGCTAGCGGGGGGGCGGGAAGAGACCCAGTACTTC. This encodes CASSPRGLAGGREETQYF.